This T cell receptor (beta chain) came from a study of cytomegalovirus exposure and HLA in healthy donors. Study-level findings and limits: Later genetic work tied a missense DCLRE1C variant to beta-chain V and J trimming. Associated with cytomegalovirus, according to the listing, were 150 to 200 TCR beta chains.

V lost 2 bases and J lost 2, with 12 bases in between. Looked up from germline, CDR1 is MNHEY and CDR2 is SVGAGI. The CDR3 is 15 residues long. Donors showed nominal health when sampled, although they likely had unrecorded immune exposures. 60 Vbeta and 13 Jbeta primers were used in PCR. Produced via immunoSEQ multiplex PCR; TCRdb's table is partial and in-frame only. The sample holds roughly 200,000 clones, less than 80% seen once. On this clone: The antigen remains undetermined.

The rearrangement links TRBV6-5 to TRBJ1-2; the D gene is possibly TRBD1 (5 bases). The sequence derives from a woman in her 30s in good health and CMV-seropositive. Sequencing was performed on PBMCs. The CDR3 loop reads CASSYGQGFNYGYTF. CDR3 sequence (DNA): TGTGCCAGCAGTTACGGGCAGGGTTTCAACTATGGCTACACCTTC.